This TCR beta chain derives from a study of T cell responses to AZD1222 COVID-19 vaccine. The length of the CDR3 is 15 residues. Germline lookup yields CDR1 MNHEY and CDR2 SVGAGI. Trimming at V came to 5 bases and at J to 4 bases, leaving 4 bases not matched to a gene. The method was immunoSEQ multiplex PCR; TCRdb's version includes in-frame clones alone and lacks a portion of them. The table records approximately 92,000 clones, approximately 91% of them present only once. The sequenced sample was peripheral blood, obtained on day 0 of AZD1222 vaccination. This receptor was identified in an adult in good health. The V and J genes are TRBV6-5 and TRBJ2-7; 14 nucleotides align to TRBD2. DNA of the CDR3: TGTGCCAGCAGTCAGACTAGCGGGGGGGAATACGAGCAGTACTTC. Translation: CASSQTSGGEYEQYF.